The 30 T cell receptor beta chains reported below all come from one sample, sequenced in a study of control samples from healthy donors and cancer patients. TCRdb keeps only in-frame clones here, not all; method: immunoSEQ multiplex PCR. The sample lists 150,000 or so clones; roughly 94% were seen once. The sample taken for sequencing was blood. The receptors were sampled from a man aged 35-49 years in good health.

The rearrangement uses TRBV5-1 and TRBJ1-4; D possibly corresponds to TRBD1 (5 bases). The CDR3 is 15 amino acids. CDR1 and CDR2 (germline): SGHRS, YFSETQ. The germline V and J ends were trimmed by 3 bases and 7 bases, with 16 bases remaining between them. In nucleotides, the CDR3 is TGCGCCAGCAGCTACCAATGGGGGTCGGGTGAAAAACTGTTTTTT. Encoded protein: CASSYQWGSGEKLFF.

In DNA form, the CDR3 reads TGTGCCAGCAGCTTCCTAGCGGGGGGCGACTACGAGCAGTACTTC. This gives the protein CASSFLAGGDYEQYF. This chain connects TRBV7-8 to TRBJ2-7; 11 positions agree with TRBD2. Germline V lookup: CDR1 SGHVS, CDR2 FQNEAQ. The CDR3 consists of 15 residues. V was clipped by 3 bases and J by 3 bases; unmatched bases: 4.

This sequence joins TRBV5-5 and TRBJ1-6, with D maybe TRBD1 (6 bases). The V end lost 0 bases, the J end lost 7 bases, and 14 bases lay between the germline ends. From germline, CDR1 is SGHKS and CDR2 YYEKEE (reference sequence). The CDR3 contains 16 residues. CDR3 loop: CASSLGPGVGNSPLHF. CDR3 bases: TGTGCCAGCAGCTTGGGGCCAGGGGTGGGGAATTCACCCCTCCACTTT.

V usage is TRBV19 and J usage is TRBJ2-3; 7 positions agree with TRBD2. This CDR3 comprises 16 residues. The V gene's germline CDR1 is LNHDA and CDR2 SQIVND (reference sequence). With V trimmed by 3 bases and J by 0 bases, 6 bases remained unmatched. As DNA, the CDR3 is TGTGCCAGTAGTATCCCGGGAGCGGGGAGCACAGATACGCAGTATTTT. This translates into CASSIPGAGSTDTQYF.

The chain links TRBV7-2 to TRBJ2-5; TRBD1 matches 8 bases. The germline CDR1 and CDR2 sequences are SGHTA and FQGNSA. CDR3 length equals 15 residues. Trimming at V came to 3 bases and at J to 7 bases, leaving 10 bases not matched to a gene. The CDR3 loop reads CASSFLGQVDVTQYF. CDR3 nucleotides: TGTGCCAGCAGCTTCCTGGGACAGGTGGATGTGACCCAGTACTTC.

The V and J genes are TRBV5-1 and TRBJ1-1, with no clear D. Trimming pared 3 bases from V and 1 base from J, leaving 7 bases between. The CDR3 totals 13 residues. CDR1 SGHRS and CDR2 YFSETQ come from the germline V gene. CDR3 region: CASSSRTNTEAFF. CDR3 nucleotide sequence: TGCGCCAGCAGCTCCCGGACGAACACTGAAGCTTTCTTT. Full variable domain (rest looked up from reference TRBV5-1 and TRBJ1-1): KAGVTQTPRYLIKTRGQQVTLSCSPISGHRSVSWYQQTPGQGLQFLFEYFSETQRNKGNFPGRFSGRQFSNSRSEMNVSTLELGDSALYLCASSSRTNTEAFFGQGTRLTVV.

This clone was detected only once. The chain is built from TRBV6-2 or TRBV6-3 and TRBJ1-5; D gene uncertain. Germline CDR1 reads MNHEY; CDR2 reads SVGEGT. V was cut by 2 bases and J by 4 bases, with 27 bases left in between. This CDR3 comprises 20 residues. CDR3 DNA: TGTGCCAGCAGTTACACTATTTTAGACGAAAACCGGTGGGATAATCAGCCCCAGCATTTT. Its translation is CASSYTILDENRWDNQPQHF.

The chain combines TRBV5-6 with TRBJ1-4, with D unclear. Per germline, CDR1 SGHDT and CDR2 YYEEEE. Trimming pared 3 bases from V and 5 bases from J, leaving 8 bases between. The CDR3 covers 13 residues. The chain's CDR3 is CASSSGANEKLFF. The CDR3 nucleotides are TGTGCCAGCAGCTCGGGCGCGAATGAAAAACTGTTTTTT. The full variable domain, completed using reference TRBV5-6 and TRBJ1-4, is DAGVTQSPTHLIKTRGQQVTLRCSPKSGHDTVSWYQQALGQGPQFIFQYYEEEERQRGNFPDRFSGHQFPNYSSELNVNALLLGDSALYLCASSSGANEKLFFGSGTQLSVL.

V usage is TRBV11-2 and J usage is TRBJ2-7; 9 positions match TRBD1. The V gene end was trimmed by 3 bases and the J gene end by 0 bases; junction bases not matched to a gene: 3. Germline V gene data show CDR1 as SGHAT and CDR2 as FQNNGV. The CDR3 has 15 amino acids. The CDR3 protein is CASSFGTGPSYEQYF. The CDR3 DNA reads TGTGCCAGCAGCTTCGGGACAGGGCCCTCCTACGAGCAGTACTTC. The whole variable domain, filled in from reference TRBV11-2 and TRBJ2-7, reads EAGVAQSPRYKIIEKRQSVAFWCNPISGHATLYWYQQILGQGPKLLIQFQNNGVVDDSQLPKDRFSAERLKGVDSTLKIQPAKLEDSAVYLCASSFGTGPSYEQYFGPGTRLTVT.

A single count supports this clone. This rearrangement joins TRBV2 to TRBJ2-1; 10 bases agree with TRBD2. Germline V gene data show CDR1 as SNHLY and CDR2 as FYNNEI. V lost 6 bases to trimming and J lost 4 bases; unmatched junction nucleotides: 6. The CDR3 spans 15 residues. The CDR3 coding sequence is TGTGCCAGCAGCGCTAGCGGGGGCCGGTACAATGAGCAGTTCTTC. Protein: CASSASGGRYNEQFF.

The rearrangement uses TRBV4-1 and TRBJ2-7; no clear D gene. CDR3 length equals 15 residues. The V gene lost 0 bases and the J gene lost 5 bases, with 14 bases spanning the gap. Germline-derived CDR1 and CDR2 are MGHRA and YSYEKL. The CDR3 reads CASSQDALPGDEQYF. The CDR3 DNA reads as TGCGCCAGCAGCCAAGATGCCCTCCCTGGGGACGAGCAGTACTTC.

CDR3 amino acids: CASSLQENTEAFF. CDR3 coding DNA: TGTGCCAGCTCACTACAGGAGAACACTGAAGCTTTCTTT. V is TRBV18 and J is TRBJ1-1; perhaps TRBD1 as D (5 bases). Germline assignment: CDR1 KGHSH and CDR2 LQKENI. The CDR3 has 13 amino acids. V was clipped by 4 bases and J by 1 base, with 7 bases between them. Supplemented by reference TRBV18 and TRBJ1-1, the full variable domain reads NAGVMQNPRHLVRRRGQEARLRCSPMKGHSHVYWYRQLPEEGLKFMVYLQKENIIDESGMPKERFSAEFPKEGPSILRIQQVVRGDSAAYFCASSLQENTEAFFGQGTRLTVV.

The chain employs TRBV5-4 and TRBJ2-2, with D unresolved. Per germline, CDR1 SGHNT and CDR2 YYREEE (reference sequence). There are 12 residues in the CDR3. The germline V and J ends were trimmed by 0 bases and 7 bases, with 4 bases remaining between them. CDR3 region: CASSLAGGELFF. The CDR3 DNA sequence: TGTGCCAGCAGCTTGGCCGGCGGGGAGCTGTTTTTT.

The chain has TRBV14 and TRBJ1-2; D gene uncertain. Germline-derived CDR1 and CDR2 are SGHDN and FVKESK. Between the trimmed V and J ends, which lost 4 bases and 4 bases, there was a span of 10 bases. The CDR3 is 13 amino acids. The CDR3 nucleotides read TGTGCCAGCAGCCGTCGCCAGGCCTATGGCTACACCTTC. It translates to CASSRRQAYGYTF.

CDR3 DNA sequence: TGTGCCAGCAGCTCCGTGACAGGGGATAGGAACACTGAAGCTTTCTTT. Translation: CASSSVTGDRNTEAFF. The V and J genes are TRBV13 and TRBJ1-1, with 8 nucleotides matching TRBD1. The V segment lost 4 bases and the J segment 1 base; nucleotides outside the gene matches: 8. The CDR3 is 16 amino acids. Germline CDR1 reads PRHDT; CDR2 reads FYEKMQ (reference sequence).

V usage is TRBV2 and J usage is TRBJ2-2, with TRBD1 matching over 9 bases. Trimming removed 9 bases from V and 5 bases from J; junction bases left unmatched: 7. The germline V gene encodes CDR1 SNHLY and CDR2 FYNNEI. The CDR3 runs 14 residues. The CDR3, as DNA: TGTGCCAGTAACAGGGGGCGCGAAACCGGGGAGCTGTTTTTT. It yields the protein CASNRGRETGELFF.

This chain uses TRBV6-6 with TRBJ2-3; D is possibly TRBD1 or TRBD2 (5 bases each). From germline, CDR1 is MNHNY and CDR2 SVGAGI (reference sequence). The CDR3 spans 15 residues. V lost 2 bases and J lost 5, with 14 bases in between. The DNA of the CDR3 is TGTGCCAGCAGTTACGGTGGGGGAAGGGGAGATACGCAGTATTTT. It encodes CASSYGGGRGDTQYF.

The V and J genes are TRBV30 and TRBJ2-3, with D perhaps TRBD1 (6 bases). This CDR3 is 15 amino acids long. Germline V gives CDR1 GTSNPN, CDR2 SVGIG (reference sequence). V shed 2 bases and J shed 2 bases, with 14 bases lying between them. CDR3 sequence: CAWSSGDTFTDTQYF. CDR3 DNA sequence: TGTGCCTGGAGTAGTGGGGACACTTTCACAGATACGCAGTATTTT.

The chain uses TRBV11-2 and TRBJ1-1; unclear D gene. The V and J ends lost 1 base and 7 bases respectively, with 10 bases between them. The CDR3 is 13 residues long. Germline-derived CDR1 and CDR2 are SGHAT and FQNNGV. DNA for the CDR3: TGTGCCAGCAGCTTAGCCCCAACTAGTGAAGCTTTCTTT. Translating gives CASSLAPTSEAFF.

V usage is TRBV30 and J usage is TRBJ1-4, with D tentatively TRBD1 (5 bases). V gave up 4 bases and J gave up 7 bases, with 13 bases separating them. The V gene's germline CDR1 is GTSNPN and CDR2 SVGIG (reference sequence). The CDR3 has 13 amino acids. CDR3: CAWMTSRGEKLFF. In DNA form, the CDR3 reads TGTGCCTGGATGACTTCTAGGGGTGAAAAACTGTTTTTT.

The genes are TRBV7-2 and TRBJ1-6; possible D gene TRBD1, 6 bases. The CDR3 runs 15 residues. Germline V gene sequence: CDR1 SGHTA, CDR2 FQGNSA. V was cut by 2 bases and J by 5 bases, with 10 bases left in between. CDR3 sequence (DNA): TGTGCCAGCAGCTTAATGGGGGCGGATAATTCACCCCTCCACTTT. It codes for CASSLMGADNSPLHF.

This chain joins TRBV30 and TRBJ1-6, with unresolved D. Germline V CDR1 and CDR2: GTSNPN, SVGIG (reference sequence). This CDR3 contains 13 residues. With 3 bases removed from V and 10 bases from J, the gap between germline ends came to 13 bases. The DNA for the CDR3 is TGTGCCTGGAGGTATAGTGGCGGATCACCCCTCCACTTT. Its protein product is CAWRYSGGSPLHF.

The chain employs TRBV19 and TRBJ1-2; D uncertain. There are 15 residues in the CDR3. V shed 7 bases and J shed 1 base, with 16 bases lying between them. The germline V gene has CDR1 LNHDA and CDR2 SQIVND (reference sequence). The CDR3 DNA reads TGTGCCAGTAATCCGCGGGCGGAAATTAACTATGGCTACACCTTC. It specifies CASNPRAEINYGYTF.

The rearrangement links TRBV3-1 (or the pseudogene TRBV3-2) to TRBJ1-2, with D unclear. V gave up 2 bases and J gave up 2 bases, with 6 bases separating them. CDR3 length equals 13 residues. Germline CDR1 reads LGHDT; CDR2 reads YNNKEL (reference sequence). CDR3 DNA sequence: TGTGCCAGCAGCCAATACGACAACTATGGCTACACCTTC. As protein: CASSQYDNYGYTF.

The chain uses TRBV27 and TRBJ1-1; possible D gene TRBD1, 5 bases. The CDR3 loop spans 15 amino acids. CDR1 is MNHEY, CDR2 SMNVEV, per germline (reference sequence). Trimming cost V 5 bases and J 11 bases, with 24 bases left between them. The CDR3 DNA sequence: TGTGCCAGCAGTCCCCAGTCAGCAGGGTCGGGGTCTGCTTTCTTT. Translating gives CASSPQSAGSGSAFF.

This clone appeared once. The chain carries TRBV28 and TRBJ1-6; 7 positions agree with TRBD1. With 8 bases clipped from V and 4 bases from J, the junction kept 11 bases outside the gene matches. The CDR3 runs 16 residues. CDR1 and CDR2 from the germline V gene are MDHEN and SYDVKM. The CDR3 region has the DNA TGTGCCAGCCGCGCGTACGCAGGGGGGTATAATTCACCCCTCCACTTT. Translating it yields CASRAYAGGYNSPLHF.

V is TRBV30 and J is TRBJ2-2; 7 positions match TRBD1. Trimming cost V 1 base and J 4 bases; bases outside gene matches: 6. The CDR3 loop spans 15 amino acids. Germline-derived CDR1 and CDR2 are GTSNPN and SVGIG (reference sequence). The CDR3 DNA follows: TGTGCCTGGAGTGAGGACAGGTGGGGCACCGGGGAGCTGTTTTTT. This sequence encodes CAWSEDRWGTGELFF.

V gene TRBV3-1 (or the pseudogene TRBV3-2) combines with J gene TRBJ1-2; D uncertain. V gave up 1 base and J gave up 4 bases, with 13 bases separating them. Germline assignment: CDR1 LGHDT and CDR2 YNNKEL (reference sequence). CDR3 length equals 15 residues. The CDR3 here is CASSQARGRAYGYTF. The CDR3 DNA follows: TGTGCCAGCAGCCAAGCCCGCGGGCGTGCCTATGGCTACACCTTC.

Here the CDR3 DNA reads TGTGCCAGCGGAATCAGGGGCCGCACTGAAGCTTTCTTT. This encodes CASGIRGRTEAFF. The gene calls are TRBV12-3 or TRBV12-4 and TRBJ1-1; a weak D match, TRBD1 (6 bases). This CDR3 is 13 amino acids long. Trimming took 8 bases from V and 4 from J, leaving 14 bases between them.

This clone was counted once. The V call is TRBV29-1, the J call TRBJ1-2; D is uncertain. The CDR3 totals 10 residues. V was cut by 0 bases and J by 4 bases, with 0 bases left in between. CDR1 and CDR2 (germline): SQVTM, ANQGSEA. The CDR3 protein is CSVEDYGYTF. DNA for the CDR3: TGCAGCGTTGAAGACTATGGCTACACCTTC. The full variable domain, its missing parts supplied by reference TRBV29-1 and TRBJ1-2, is SAVISQKPSRDICQRGTSLTIQCQVDSQVTMMFWYRQQPGQSLTLIATANQGSEATYESGFVIDKFPISRPNLTFSTLTVSNMSPEDSSIYLCSVEDYGYTFGSGTRLTVV.